The text below deals with one T cell receptor beta chain. The data stem from a study of T-cell reconstitution after alpha-beta-depleted transplantation in children. CDR1 SGHDN and CDR2 FVKESK come from the germline V gene. The CDR3 contains 15 residues. Trimming took off 0 bases at V and 1 base at J, with 9 bases between the two ends. During its preparation, the TCRbeta library received unique molecular identifiers. TCRdb redid the calling of the PCR reads with MiXCR, one entry per CDR3 protein. Among 250,000 to 350,000 distinct CDR3 sequences listed, about 10% were seen once. This clonotype was obtained from a human donor who donated a stem cell graft to a child with SCID. The gene calls are TRBV14 and TRBJ1-1, with D possibly being TRBD1 (5 bases). The specimen comprised PBMCs from the stem cell graft donor, sampled from the stem cell graft. CDR3 nucleotide sequence: TGTGCCAGCAGCCAAGACAGGCAGGGGAACACTGAAGCTTTCTTT. Amino acid sequence: CASSQDRQGNTEAFF. The whole variable domain, remainder taken from reference TRBV14 and TRBJ1-1, is EAGVTQFPSHSVIEKGQTVTLRCDPISGHDNLYWYRRVMGKEIKFLLHFVKESKQDESGMPNNRFLAERTGGTYSTLKVQPAELEDSGVYFCASSQDRQGNTEAFFGQGTRLTVV.